Below are 23 T cell receptor beta chains sequenced from a single sample in a study of Tregs in tolerant kidney transplant recipients. TCRdb's copy holds only in-frame clones and misses some; the assay was immunoSEQ multiplex PCR. The top ten clones hold approximately 0.37% of a sample with 75,000 to 80,000 clones, 85% to 95% of them seen once. This material consisted of Tregs from blood, taken before the transplant. The origin of the receptors is a human donor who received a combined kidney and bone marrow transplant.

The rearrangement uses TRBV5-4 and TRBJ1-2, with D hard to call. CDR3 length equals 15 residues. Germline assignment: CDR1 SGHNT and CDR2 YYREEE (reference sequence). V lost 0 bases to trimming and J lost 11 bases, with 20 bases between them. The CDR3: CASSLGLRTDSGYTF. CDR3 nucleotide sequence: TGTGCCAGCAGCTTGGGACTTCGAACGGATTCCGGTTACACCTTC. Full variable domain (remainder filled in from reference TRBV5-4 and TRBJ1-2): ETGVTQSPTHLIKTRGQQVTLRCSSQSGHNTVSWYQQALGQGPQFIFQYYREEENGRGNFPPRFSGLQFPNYSSELNVNALELDDSALYLCASSLGLRTDSGYTFGSGTRLTVV.

V gene TRBV10-1 combines with J gene TRBJ2-7; unclear D gene. V was trimmed by 2 bases and J by 4 bases, leaving 12 bases between them. CDR1 and CDR2 (germline): WNHNN, SYGVQD (reference sequence). The CDR3 totals 14 residues. The CDR3 DNA follows: TGCGCCAGCAGTGAGGGTGAAGGGCCATACGAGCAGTACTTC. Translating gives CASSEGEGPYEQYF.

V and J are TRBV2 and TRBJ1-1; 9 bases are a match to TRBD1. Germline V gives CDR1 SNHLY, CDR2 FYNNEI. The CDR3 extends over 15 amino acids. The V segment lost 11 bases and the J segment 5 bases; nucleotides outside the gene matches: 15. The CDR3 reads CAGPQGAGLLTEAFF. In DNA, the CDR3 is TGTGCCGGACCACAGGGGGCGGGTTTGTTAACTGAAGCTTTCTTT. Complete variable domain (other parts from reference TRBV2 and TRBJ1-1): EPEVTQTPSHQVTQMGQEVILRCVPISNHLYFYWYRQILGQKVEFLVSFYNNEISEKSEIFDDQFSVERPDGSNFTLKIRSTKLEDSAMYFCAGPQGAGLLTEAFFGQGTRLTVV.

This chain joins TRBV7-9 and TRBJ2-5; D is uncertain. The tail of the sequence fits TRBJ2-7 better, so the J call may be wrong. The CDR3 spans 13 residues. In germline, CDR1 is SEHNR, CDR2 FQNEAQ (reference sequence). CDR3 DNA: TGTGCCAGCAGCTCTAGGGTGGGATACGAGCAGTACTTC. The encoded protein is CASSSRVGYEQYF.

V and J are TRBV28 and TRBJ2-2; perhaps TRBD2 as D (6 bases). The CDR3 consists of 17 residues. CDR1 is MDHEN, CDR2 SYDVKM, per germline. Trimming left V 1 base short and J 1 base short, with 13 bases between. The CDR3 loop reads CASSLLHMGGNTGELFF. The CDR3 DNA sequence: TGTGCCAGCAGTTTATTGCATATGGGGGGGAACACCGGGGAGCTGTTTTTT.

This chain uses TRBV7-9 with TRBJ1-2; no definite D call. Germline V lookup: CDR1 SEHNR, CDR2 FQNEAQ (reference sequence). Trimming cost V 6 bases and J 4 bases, with 12 bases left between them. The CDR3 loop spans 13 amino acids. Written as DNA, the CDR3 is TGTGCCAGCAGATCGACCGGTGCCTATGGCTACACCTTC. This sequence encodes CASRSTGAYGYTF.

J is TRBJ1-1 and V is TRBV28, with D tentatively TRBD1 (5 bases). Germline CDR1 reads MDHEN; CDR2 reads SYDVKM. Deletions cut 5 bases from V and 1 base from J, with 14 bases between. The CDR3 contains 15 residues. CDR3 amino acids: CASSPIRAGNTEAFF. CDR3 coding DNA: TGTGCCAGCAGTCCAATCAGGGCGGGGAACACTGAAGCTTTCTTT.

The chain is built from TRBV2 and TRBJ1-1; TRBD1 matches at 9 bases. J lost 3 bases, V lost 8 bases, and 7 bases had no gene match. Germline values: CDR1 SNHLY, CDR2 FYNNEI. The CDR3 is 14 residues long. The CDR3 nucleotides read TGTGCCAGCTCCTTACAGGGGGCGGACACTGAAGCTTTCTTT. It specifies CASSLQGADTEAFF.

The chain has TRBV28 and TRBJ2-7; the match to TRBD1 covers 11 bases. The CDR3 sequence is 20 residues long. Germline V gene lookup returns CDR1 MDHEN and CDR2 SYDVKM. The J segment lost 2 bases and the V segment lost 6 bases, leaving 21 bases of the junction unmatched. CDR3 in DNA: TGTGCCAGCAGCTCTTCAAGTGGACAGGGGGCGTCGCAATATACCTACGAGCAGTACTTC. It is translated as CASSSSSGQGASQYTYEQYF.

The chain has TRBV6-6 and TRBJ2-2; a possible D gene is TRBD1 (6 bases). The CDR3 consists of 14 residues. The germline V gene has CDR1 MNHNY and CDR2 SVGAGI (reference sequence). Trimming pared 6 bases from V and 1 base from J, leaving 9 bases between. As DNA, the CDR3 is TGTGCCAGCAGACCGGGACAGAACACCGGGGAGCTGTTTTTT. Its translation is CASRPGQNTGELFF.

The J gene is TRBJ1-2, the V gene TRBV28, with 8 bases identical to TRBD1. The CDR3 sequence is 14 residues long. Germline CDR1 reads MDHEN; CDR2 reads SYDVKM. With 6 bases clipped from V and 2 bases from J, the junction kept 5 bases outside the gene matches. CDR3 sequence (DNA): TGTGCCAGCAGCTCCGACAGGGGAAACTATGGCTACACCTTC. Protein product: CASSSDRGNYGYTF.

This rearrangement joins TRBV19 to TRBJ2-1; 10 positions agree with TRBD2. This CDR3 contains 16 residues. The trim removed 5 bases at V and 1 base at J, leaving 5 bases unmatched. Germline values: CDR1 LNHDA, CDR2 SQIVND (reference sequence). The CDR3 spells CASSRTSGPSYNEQFF. CDR3 coding DNA: TGTGCCAGTAGTCGGACTAGCGGACCTTCCTACAATGAGCAGTTCTTC.

The V gene is TRBV5-1, the J gene TRBJ1-4; 7 positions agree with TRBD1. The CDR3 covers 15 residues. Per the germline V gene, CDR1 is SGHRS and CDR2 is YFSETQ. With 5 bases clipped from V and 7 bases from J, the junction kept 11 bases outside the gene matches. In DNA form, the CDR3 reads TGCGCCAGCAGATCTACCGGGACAGTTGGTGAAAAACTGTTTTTT. It specifies CASRSTGTVGEKLFF.

V is TRBV18 and J is TRBJ2-3; D ambiguous. V lost 4 bases and J 6 bases, leaving 14 bases between the germline ends. The germline CDR1 and CDR2 sequences are KGHSH and LQKENI. The CDR3 is made up of 14 amino acids. CDR3 sequence: CASSLGVLSDTQYF. The CDR3, as DNA: TGTGCCAGCTCACTCGGAGTCCTTTCGGATACGCAGTATTTT. Complete variable domain (other parts from reference TRBV18 and TRBJ2-3): NAGVMQNPRHLVRRRGQEARLRCSPMKGHSHVYWYRQLPEEGLKFMVYLQKENIIDESGMPKERFSAEFPKEGPSILRIQQVVRGDSAAYFCASSLGVLSDTQYFGPGTRLTVL.

The chain recombines TRBV11-1 with TRBJ2-7, with 13 positions matching TRBD2. Germline CDR1 SGHAT, CDR2 FQDESV (reference sequence). J lost 6 bases, V lost 0 bases, and 5 bases had no gene match. The CDR3 has 16 amino acids. CDR3 protein: CASSLAGLAGRIEQYF. In nucleotides, the CDR3 is TGTGCCAGCAGCTTAGCGGGACTAGCGGGAAGGATCGAGCAGTACTTC.

This chain joins TRBV19 and TRBJ1-2; TRBD1 matches 7 bases. Per germline, CDR1 LNHDA and CDR2 SQIVND (reference sequence). The CDR3 spans 17 residues. Trimming at V came to 5 bases and at J to 2 bases, leaving 14 bases not matched to a gene. CDR3 in DNA: TGTGCCAGTAGTTCTTTTGCCGGGACAGCGACGAACTATGGCTACACCTTC. This sequence encodes CASSSFAGTATNYGYTF.

The J gene is TRBJ1-4, the V gene TRBV10-2; D may be TRBD1 (6 bases). The germline CDR1 and CDR2 sequences are WSHSY and SAAADI. V lost 6 bases and J 5 bases, leaving 16 bases between the germline ends. This CDR3 has 15 amino acids. In nucleotides, the CDR3 is TGCGCCAGCAGAAGGACAGAAGGCTCCAATGAAAAACTGTTTTTT. As protein: CASRRTEGSNEKLFF.

The chain couples TRBV30 to TRBJ2-3; D ambiguous. Germline values: CDR1 GTSNPN, CDR2 SVGIG (reference sequence). V lost 0 bases and J lost 2, with 6 bases in between. The CDR3 is 13 amino acids. The CDR3 reads CAWSVGDTDTQYF. The CDR3 DNA follows: TGTGCCTGGAGTGTTGGGGACACAGATACGCAGTATTTT.

The chain is built from TRBV10-3 and TRBJ1-2, with TRBD1 identical over 10 bases. The CDR3 is made up of 11 amino acids. V was pared by 9 bases and J by 7 bases, with 2 bases of the junction left unmatched. CDR1 is ENHRY, CDR2 SYGVKD, per germline. The CDR3 region has the DNA TGTGCCATGGGGACAGGGGCTGGCTACACCTTC. Translating gives CAMGTGAGYTF.

This chain connects TRBV7-3 to TRBJ2-3; maybe TRBD2 (6 bases). The CDR3 consists of 14 residues. Germline V gives CDR1 SGHTA, CDR2 FQGTGA. The germline V and J ends were trimmed by 5 bases and 0 bases, with 9 bases remaining between them. The CDR3 loop is CASSRSGSTDTQYF. The CDR3 nucleotides are TGTGCCAGCAGCCGCAGCGGGAGCACAGATACGCAGTATTTT.

The V and J genes are TRBV28 and TRBJ2-2; D remains unclear. There are 12 residues in the CDR3. Trimming cost V 3 bases and J 5 bases, with 4 bases left between them. The V gene's germline CDR1 is MDHEN and CDR2 SYDVKM. CDR3 loop: CASSLETGELFF. The CDR3 bases are TGTGCCAGCAGTTTGGAGACCGGGGAGCTGTTTTTT. Variable domain in full (rest from reference TRBV28 and TRBJ2-2): DVKVTQSSRYLVKRTGEKVFLECVQDMDHENMFWYRQDPGLGLRLIYFSYDVKMKEKGDIPEGYSVSREKKERFSLILESASTNQTSMYLCASSLETGELFFGEGSRLTVL.

This clone was recorded a few times. The CDR3 nucleotides read TGTGCCAGCAGCTTAGATACAGGGTATTACAATGAGCAGTTCTTC. This sequence encodes CASSLDTGYYNEQFF. The chain is built from TRBV7-2 and TRBJ2-1, with D possibly TRBD1 on 6 matching bases. From germline, CDR1 is SGHTA and CDR2 FQGNSA. Between the trimmed V and J ends, which lost 1 base and 4 bases, there was a span of 11 bases. The CDR3 sequence is 15 residues long.

The chain couples TRBV5-1 to TRBJ2-7, with 12 positions matching TRBD1. Germline V gives CDR1 SGHRS, CDR2 YFSETQ. V gave up 4 bases and J gave up 5 bases; unmatched junction bases: 4. The CDR3 runs to 14 residues. The CDR3 DNA reads TGCGCCAGCAGCACGGGACAGGGGGCGAACGAGCAGTACTTC. As protein: CASSTGQGANEQYF.